This entry lists 8 T cell receptor beta chains sequenced from one sample in a study of molecular identifiers for immune sequencing clone quantification. TCRdb itself ran the PCR reads through MiXCR, one entry per CDR3 protein. The data contain 300,000 to 350,000 distinct CDR3 sequences, about 21% of them singletons. The sample was naive CD8+ T cells from blood, with Jurkat cell RNA spiked in. Sample subset: FACS-sorted CD8+CD4-CCR7+CD45RA+ naive T cells. These receptors all come from a human donor in good health. Some libraries in this study had Jurkat cell RNA spiked in.

There are many counts of this clonotype. The rearrangement joins TRBV7-9 to TRBJ2-7, with TRBD1 matching 10 bases. V shed 4 bases, J shed 5 bases, and the junction held 8 bases outside the gene matches. This CDR3 region has 15 residues. The germline V gene encodes CDR1 SEHNR and CDR2 FQNEAQ (reference sequence). The CDR3 DNA reads as TGTGCCAGCAGCTCCACCCCCGGGACAGGGGACGAGCAGTACTTC. Translating it yields CASSSTPGTGDEQYF.

This chain joins TRBV27 and TRBJ2-5, with a possible D match to TRBD1 (6 bases). The length of the CDR3 is 13 residues. CDR1 is MNHEY, CDR2 SMNVEV, per germline (reference sequence). V was pared by 5 bases and J by 5 bases, with 12 bases between. The chain's CDR3 is CASSLQGLETQYF. Here the CDR3 DNA reads TGTGCCAGCAGTCTACAGGGTTTGGAGACCCAGTACTTC.

The chain combines TRBV7-6 with TRBJ2-3; D is possibly TRBD2 (6 bases). The length of the CDR3 is 14 residues. With 8 bases removed from V and 2 bases from J, the gap between germline ends came to 14 bases. Germline-derived CDR1 and CDR2 are SGHVS and FNYEAQ. The CDR3 region is CASGPSDLTDTQYF. The CDR3 DNA reads as TGTGCCAGCGGCCCTAGCGACCTCACAGATACGCAGTATTTT.

The table lists this clonotype with many counts. Here the CDR3 reads CASSQGTTSYEQYF. The CDR3, as DNA: TGTGCCAGCAGCCAAGGAACGACCTCCTACGAGCAGTACTTC. The J gene is TRBJ2-7, the V gene TRBV14; D remains ambiguous. Germline CDR1 SGHDN, CDR2 FVKESK. The CDR3 consists of 14 residues. The V end lost 1 base, the J end lost 0 bases, and 7 bases lay between the germline ends. Supplemented by reference TRBV14 and TRBJ2-7, the full variable domain reads EAGVTQFPSHSVIEKGQTVTLRCDPISGHDNLYWYRRVMGKEIKFLLHFVKESKQDESGMPNNRFLAERTGGTYSTLKVQPAELEDSGVYFCASSQGTTSYEQYFGPGTRLTVT.

This clonotype occurred a few times. This chain joins TRBV6-5 and TRBJ2-5, with 11 bases aligning to TRBD2. Germline trimming cut 8 bases from V and 4 bases from J; bases unmatched to any gene: 15. Germline CDR1 reads MNHEY; CDR2 reads SVGAGI. The CDR3 totals 17 residues. The DNA for the CDR3 is TGTGCCAGCTCTCTTCTCCTTGCTAGCGGGGGGCGAGAGACCCAGTACTTC. As protein: CASSLLLASGGRETQYF.

The chain links TRBV11-3 to TRBJ2-1; D might be TRBD1 (6 bases). The CDR3 is 16 amino acids. The germline V gene has CDR1 SGHNT and CDR2 YENEEA. Trimming removed 2 bases from V and 3 bases from J, with 14 bases in between. The CDR3 DNA follows: TGTGCCAGCAGCTTAAGGGCCCCAGGGGACTACAATGAGCAGTTCTTC. It yields the protein CASSLRAPGDYNEQFF.

Notes on this clonotype: The junction does not match germline at one end; this may be a read error. The V call is TRBV6-2 or TRBV6-3, the J call TRBJ1-5; 7 bases agree with TRBD1. Germline V lookup: CDR1 MNHEY, CDR2 SVGEGT. The CDR3 is made up of 18 amino acids. In DNA form, the CDR3 reads TGTGCCGGCAGTTACTCTCGAACCCTTGACAGGGTTAATCAGCCCCAGCATTTT. It codes for CAGSYSRTLDRVNQPQHF.

This clonotype occurred many times. The rearrangement links TRBV30 to TRBJ2-7, with D possibly being TRBD1 or TRBD2 (5 bases each). The length of the CDR3 is 14 residues. V was cut by 5 bases and J by 7 bases, with 21 bases left in between. Per germline, CDR1 GTSNPN and CDR2 SVGIG (reference sequence). Here the CDR3 DNA reads TGTGCCTGGGGGACCGGCCCCGCTCTCGTGGAGCAGTACTTC. Translated: CAWGTGPALVEQYF.